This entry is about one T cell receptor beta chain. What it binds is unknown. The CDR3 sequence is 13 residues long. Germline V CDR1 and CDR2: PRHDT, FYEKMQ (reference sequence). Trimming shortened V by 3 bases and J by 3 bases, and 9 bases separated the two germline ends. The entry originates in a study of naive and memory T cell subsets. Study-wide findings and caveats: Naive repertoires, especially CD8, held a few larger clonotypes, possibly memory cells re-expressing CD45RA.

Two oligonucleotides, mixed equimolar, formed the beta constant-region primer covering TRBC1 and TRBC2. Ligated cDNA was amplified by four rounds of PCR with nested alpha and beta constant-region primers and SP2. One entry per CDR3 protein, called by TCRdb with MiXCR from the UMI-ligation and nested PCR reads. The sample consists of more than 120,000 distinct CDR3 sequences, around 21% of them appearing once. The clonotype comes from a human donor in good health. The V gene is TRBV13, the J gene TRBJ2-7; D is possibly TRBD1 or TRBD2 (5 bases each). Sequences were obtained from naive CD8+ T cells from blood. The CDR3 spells CASSLGRNYEQYF. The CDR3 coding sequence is TGTGCCAGCAGCTTGGGACGGAACTACGAGCAGTACTTC. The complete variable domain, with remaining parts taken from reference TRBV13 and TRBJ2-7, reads AAGVIQSPRHLIKEKRETATLKCYPIPRHDTVYWYQQGPGQDPQFLISFYEKMQSDKGSIPDRFSAQQFSDYHSELNMSSLELGDSALYFCASSLGRNYEQYFGPGTRLTVT.